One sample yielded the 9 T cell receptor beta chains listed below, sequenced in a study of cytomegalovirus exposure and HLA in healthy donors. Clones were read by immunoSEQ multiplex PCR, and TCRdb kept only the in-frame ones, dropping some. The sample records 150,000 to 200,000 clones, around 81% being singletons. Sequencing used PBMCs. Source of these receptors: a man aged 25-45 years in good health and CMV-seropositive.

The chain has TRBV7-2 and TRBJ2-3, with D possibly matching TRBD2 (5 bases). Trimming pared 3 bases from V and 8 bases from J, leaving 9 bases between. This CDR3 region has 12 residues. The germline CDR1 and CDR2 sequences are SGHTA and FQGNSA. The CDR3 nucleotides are TGTGCCAGCAGCTTTTTACGGGGTACGCAGTATTTT. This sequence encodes CASSFLRGTQYF.

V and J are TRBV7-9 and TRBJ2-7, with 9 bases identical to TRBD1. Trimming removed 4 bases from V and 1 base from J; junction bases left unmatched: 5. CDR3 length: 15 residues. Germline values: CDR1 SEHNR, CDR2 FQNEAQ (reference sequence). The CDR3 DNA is TGTGCCAGCAGCTCCGGGACAGGGTATTCCTACGAGCAGTACTTC. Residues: CASSSGTGYSYEQYF.

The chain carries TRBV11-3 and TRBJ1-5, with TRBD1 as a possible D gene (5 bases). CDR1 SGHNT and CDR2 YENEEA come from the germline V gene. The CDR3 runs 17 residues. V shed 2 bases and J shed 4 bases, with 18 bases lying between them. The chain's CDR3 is CASSLPLGRGGNQPQHF. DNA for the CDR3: TGTGCCAGCAGCTTACCTTTAGGAAGGGGAGGAAATCAGCCCCAGCATTTT.

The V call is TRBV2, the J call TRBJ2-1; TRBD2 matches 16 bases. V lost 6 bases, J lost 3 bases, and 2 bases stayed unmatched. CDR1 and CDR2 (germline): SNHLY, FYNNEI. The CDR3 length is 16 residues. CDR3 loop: CASSGTSGGDYNEQFF. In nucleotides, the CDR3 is TGTGCCAGCAGCGGGACTAGCGGGGGGGACTACAATGAGCAGTTCTTC.

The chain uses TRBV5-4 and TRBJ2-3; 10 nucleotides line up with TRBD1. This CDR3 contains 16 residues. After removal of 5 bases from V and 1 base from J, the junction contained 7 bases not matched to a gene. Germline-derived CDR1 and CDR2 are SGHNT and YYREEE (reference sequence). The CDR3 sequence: CASRPAGTGGTDTQYF. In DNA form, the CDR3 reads TGTGCCAGCAGGCCCGCCGGGACAGGGGGCACAGATACGCAGTATTTT.

The CDR3 sequence: CASSKNRVLHEQYF. The CDR3 DNA reads as TGTGCCAGCAGCAAAAACAGGGTTCTCCACGAGCAGTACTTC. The V and J genes are TRBV7-6 and TRBJ2-7; a possible D gene is TRBD1 (6 bases). V was shortened by 5 bases and J by 5 bases, with 16 bases between the two germline ends. CDR3 length: 14 residues. From germline, CDR1 is SGHVS and CDR2 FNYEAQ.

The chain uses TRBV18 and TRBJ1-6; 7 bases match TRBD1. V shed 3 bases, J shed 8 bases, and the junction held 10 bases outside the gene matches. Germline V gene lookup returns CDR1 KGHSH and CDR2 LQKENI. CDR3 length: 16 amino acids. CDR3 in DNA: TGTGCCAGCTCACCCCGTGGGCAGGGGGGACATTCACCCCTCCACTTT. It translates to CASSPRGQGGHSPLHF.

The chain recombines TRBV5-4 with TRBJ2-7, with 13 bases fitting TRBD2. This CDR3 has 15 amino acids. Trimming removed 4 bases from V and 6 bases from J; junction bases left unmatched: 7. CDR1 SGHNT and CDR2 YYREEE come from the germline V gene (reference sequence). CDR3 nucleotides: TGTGCCAGCAGCCCGGATGGGACTAGCGGGGTCGAGCAGTACTTC. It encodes CASSPDGTSGVEQYF.

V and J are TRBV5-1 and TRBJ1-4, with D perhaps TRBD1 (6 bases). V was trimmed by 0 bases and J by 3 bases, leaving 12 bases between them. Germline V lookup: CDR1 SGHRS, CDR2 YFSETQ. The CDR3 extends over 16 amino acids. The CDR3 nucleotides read TGCGCCAGCAGCTTGGCTCGTGAGGGGGCTAATGAAAAACTGTTTTTT. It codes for CASSLAREGANEKLFF.